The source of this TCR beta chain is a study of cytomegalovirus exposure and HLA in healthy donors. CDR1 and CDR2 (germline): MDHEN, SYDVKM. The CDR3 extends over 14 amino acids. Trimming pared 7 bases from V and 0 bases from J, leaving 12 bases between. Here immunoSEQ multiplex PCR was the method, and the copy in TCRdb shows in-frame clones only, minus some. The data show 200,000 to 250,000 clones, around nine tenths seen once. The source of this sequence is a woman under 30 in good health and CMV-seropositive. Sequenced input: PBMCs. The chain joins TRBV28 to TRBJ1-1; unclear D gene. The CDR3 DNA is TGTGCCAGCACTCCACCGGGGTTGAACACTGAAGCTTTCTTT. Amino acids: CASTPPGLNTEAFF.